This TCR beta chain was sequenced during a study of early T cells in non-severe SARS-CoV-2 infection. Background on the study: RNA in bulk from unsorted whole blood was sequenced, and chains were unpaired.

Study-wide results and limits: The study's VDJdb matching favored anti-spike CD8 responses and missed private and CD4 specificities.

V was trimmed by 1 base and J by 4 bases, leaving 10 bases between them. CDR3 length: 14 amino acids. Germline values: CDR1 LGHNT, CDR2 FRNRAP. Individual cDNA molecules were tagged with unique molecular identifiers, the study reported. TCRdb processed the 5' RACE reads anew with MiXCR; each CDR3 protein has one entry. The sample carries some 81,000 distinct CDR3 sequences, about 16% recorded once. In this sample, this clonotype turned up a few times. Its cognate antigen is unknown. This receptor was identified in an adult who was a healthcare worker with PCR-confirmed SARS-CoV-2 infection or an uninfected control (not recorded which). The specimen sequenced was whole blood. The rearrangement links TRBV12-5 to TRBJ2-5; TRBD1 or TRBD2 may be the D gene (5 bases each). The CDR3 nucleotides are TGTGCTAGTGGTTTGGGGGACGGCGCAGAGACCCAGTACTTC. Its protein is CASGLGDGAETQYF.